The 32 T cell receptor beta chains in this list originate from one sample, sequenced in a study of naive and memory T cell subsets. Two oligonucleotides, mixed equimolar, formed the beta constant-region primer covering TRBC1 and TRBC2. The ligated cDNA underwent four PCR rounds using SP2 and nested alpha and beta constant-region primers. TCRdb re-called the UMI-ligation and nested PCR reads with MiXCR, one entry per CDR3 protein. The sample has about 120,000 distinct CDR3 sequences; roughly 36% are singletons. Input material: central memory CD4+ T cells from blood. The receptor source for this set is a human donor in good health.

The genes are TRBV7-6 and TRBJ1-5, with 8 bases matching TRBD1. CDR1 is SGHVS, CDR2 FNYEAQ, per germline. V gave up 1 base and J gave up 7 bases; unmatched junction bases: 6. The CDR3 has 15 residues. Here the CDR3 DNA reads TGTGCCAGCAGCTTAGGATCAGGGGGCGGACAGCCCCAGCATTTT. This gives the protein CASSLGSGGGQPQHF.

The chain combines TRBV5-8 with TRBJ2-2; D call uncertain. Germline V gene lookup returns CDR1 SGHTS and CDR2 YDEGEE. This CDR3 is 16 amino acids long. Trimming cost V 0 bases and J 1 base, with 10 bases left between them. The CDR3 here is CASSLAAVMNTGELFF. The CDR3 DNA follows: TGTGCCAGCAGCTTGGCCGCGGTGATGAACACCGGGGAGCTGTTTTTT.

This clonotype was detected ten times or more. The chain links TRBV20-1 to TRBJ2-7; D call uncertain. The germline V gene has CDR1 DFQATT and CDR2 SNEGSKA (reference sequence). Trimming stripped 2 bases from V and 5 bases from J, with 13 bases between. The CDR3 contains 13 residues. CDR3 in DNA: TGCAGTGCTAGATGGGGTGGATTTAACGAGCAGTACTTC. As protein: CSARWGGFNEQYF.

The J gene is TRBJ2-5, the V gene TRBV3-1; TRBD2 is a possible D gene (6 bases). Trimming stripped 6 bases from V and 2 bases from J, with 7 bases between. This CDR3 spans 12 amino acids. Germline lookup yields CDR1 LGHDT and CDR2 YNNKEL (reference sequence). The CDR3 DNA reads as TGTGCCAGCAGGCGGGAACAAGAGACCCAGTACTTC. Translating it yields CASRREQETQYF.

This clonotype was seen more than once but under ten times. The chain has TRBV20-1 and TRBJ2-2; no definite D call. The ends were cut back, 2 bases at V and 4 bases at J, with 11 bases in the middle. The V gene's germline CDR1 is DFQATT and CDR2 SNEGSKA (reference sequence). This CDR3 has 14 residues. The CDR3 nucleotides read TGCAGTGCTAGATATCCCGTGAGCACCGGGGAGCTGTTTTTT. This gives the protein CSARYPVSTGELFF.

J is TRBJ2-7 and V is TRBV10-3, with 9 positions matching TRBD2. In germline, CDR1 is ENHRY, CDR2 SYGVKD. The CDR3 is 15 amino acids. Germline trimming cut 2 bases from V and 5 bases from J; bases unmatched to any gene: 7. DNA for the CDR3: TGTGCCATCAGTGAGGCGGGAGGGCCCGTGCACGAGCAGTACTTC. Its protein is CAISEAGGPVHEQYF.

The gene calls are TRBV7-2 and TRBJ2-5; 7 nucleotides line up with TRBD2. Losses at the gene ends were 4 bases for V and 4 bases for J; bases not matched to a gene: 6. The CDR3 totals 14 residues. Germline V CDR1 and CDR2: SGHTA, FQGNSA. The CDR3 spells CASSSGGTGETQYF. DNA of the CDR3: TGTGCCAGCAGCTCCGGGGGGACGGGAGAGACCCAGTACTTC.

The chain uses TRBV20-1 and TRBJ2-3; 10 bases are shared with TRBD2. Germline V gene lookup returns CDR1 DFQATT and CDR2 SNEGSKA (reference sequence). This CDR3 contains 15 residues. Germline trimming cut 5 bases from V and 4 bases from J; bases unmatched to any gene: 9. Here the CDR3 DNA reads TGCAGTGCTCATACCCCTAGCGGGGGTCCAGATACGCAGTATTTT. Translating it yields CSAHTPSGGPDTQYF.

This chain joins TRBV12-3 or TRBV12-4 and TRBJ1-2; D perhaps matches TRBD1 (5 bases). Trimming removed 6 bases from V and 5 bases from J, with 13 bases in between. This CDR3 contains 13 residues. In DNA form, the CDR3 reads TGTGCCAGCAGACACCCAGGGAGATATGGCTACACCTTC. It translates to CASRHPGRYGYTF.

The V call is TRBV7-9, the J call TRBJ1-4; unclear D gene. This CDR3 has 12 amino acids. Trimming took off 3 bases at V and 8 bases at J, with 7 bases between the two ends. Germline CDR1 SEHNR, CDR2 FQNEAQ (reference sequence). The CDR3: CASSLGSEKLFF. CDR3 bases: TGTGCCAGCAGCTTGGGGTCGGAAAAACTGTTTTTT.

J is TRBJ2-1 and V is TRBV27, with a possible D match to TRBD2 (6 bases). The germline gives CDR1 MNHEY, CDR2 SMNVEV (reference sequence). The CDR3 covers 15 residues. Between the trimmed V and J ends, which lost 4 bases and 7 bases, there was a span of 17 bases. CDR3 loop: CASSYLAFRSNEQFF. The CDR3 coding sequence is TGTGCCAGCAGTTACCTAGCGTTCCGTTCTAATGAGCAGTTCTTC.

The sample holds one count of this clonotype. In DNA, the CDR3 is TGTGCCAGCAGCAGGGCGGGTAGGGGAAATGAGCAGTTCTTC. Its translation is CASSRAGRGNEQFF. This chain connects TRBV11-3 to TRBJ2-1; TRBD1 or TRBD2 may be the D gene (5 bases each). The CDR3 loop spans 14 amino acids. Germline V gene lookup returns CDR1 SGHNT and CDR2 YENEEA. Trimming shortened V by 5 bases and J by 7 bases, and 15 bases separated the two germline ends. The variable domain in full, with the rest retrieved from reference TRBV11-3 and TRBJ2-1, is EAGVVQSPRYKIIEKKQPVAFWCNPISGHNTLYWYLQNLGQGPELLIRYENEEAVDDSQLPKDRFSAERLKGVDSTLKIQPAELGDSAVYLCASSRAGRGNEQFFGPGTRLTVL.

This chain connects TRBV30 to TRBJ2-1, with 7 nucleotides matching TRBD2. The junction had 1 base not matched to a gene; V was cut back by 2 bases and J by 3 bases. This CDR3 has 13 amino acids. The germline V gene has CDR1 GTSNPN and CDR2 SVGIG (reference sequence). The CDR3, as DNA: TGTGCCTGGAGTCGGACTAGCTACAATGAGCAGTTCTTC. Translation gives CAWSRTSYNEQFF.

This clonotype occurred a few times. This chain connects TRBV30 to TRBJ1-2; no firm D call. The CDR3 length is 12 residues. CDR1 and CDR2 from the germline V gene are GTSNPN and SVGIG (reference sequence). Trimming pared 5 bases from V and 7 bases from J, leaving 14 bases between. For the CDR3, the DNA is TGTGCCTGGGTGGAGTTTCCTCGTGGCTACACCTTC. As protein: CAWVEFPRGYTF.

The chain couples TRBV14 to TRBJ2-2; perhaps TRBD1 as D (5 bases). Trimming removed 5 bases from V and 2 bases from J, with 9 bases in between. This CDR3 is 14 amino acids long. Germline V gene lookup returns CDR1 SGHDN and CDR2 FVKESK. CDR3 coding DNA: TGTGCCAGCAGCGCACAGGTAAACACCGGGGAGCTGTTTTTT. Its protein product is CASSAQVNTGELFF.

This sequence joins TRBV6-1 and TRBJ1-3; no clear D gene. The CDR3 is 14 residues long. CDR1 is MNHNS and CDR2 is SASEGT in the germline V gene. Trimming took 1 base from V and 6 from J, leaving 10 bases between them. CDR3 in amino acids: CASSEVRQTNTIYF. CDR3 coding DNA: TGTGCCAGCAGTGAAGTGCGTCAGACAAACACCATATATTTT.

This clonotype was found a few times. The chain couples TRBV5-1 to TRBJ2-7, with TRBD2 matching 7 bases. The junction had 5 bases not matched to a gene; V was cut back by 0 bases and J by 2 bases. There are 15 residues in the CDR3. CDR1 and CDR2 (germline): SGHRS, YFSETQ. The chain's CDR3 is CASSLASGTTYEQYF. CDR3 in DNA: TGCGCCAGCAGCTTGGCAAGCGGGACCACCTACGAGCAGTACTTC. The full variable domain, in which reference TRBV5-1 and TRBJ2-7 provide the parts outside the CDR3, is KAGVTQTPRYLIKTRGQQVTLSCSPISGHRSVSWYQQTPGQGLQFLFEYFSETQRNKGNFPGRFSGRQFSNSRSEMNVSTLELGDSALYLCASSLASGTTYEQYFGPGTRLTVT.

The chain recombines TRBV12-3 or TRBV12-4 with TRBJ2-7, with D possibly being TRBD2 (6 bases). The CDR3 covers 14 residues. Trimming took 2 bases from V and 7 from J, leaving 15 bases between them. The CDR3: CASSLRGGTGEQYF. The CDR3 nucleotides are TGTGCCAGCAGTTTACGTGGGGGGACGGGTGAGCAGTACTTC.

This clonotype was detected only a few times. The CDR3 nucleotides read TGCAGCGCCAGGGGACACCTTATTGGAGATACGCAGTATTTT. Amino acid sequence: CSARGHLIGDTQYF. This chain joins TRBV29-1 and TRBJ2-3; tentative D call: TRBD1 (6 bases). V gave up 7 bases and J gave up 5 bases, with 19 bases separating them. CDR1 SQVTM and CDR2 ANQGSEA come from the germline V gene. The CDR3 length is 14 residues.

This clonotype was counted only a few times. The chain carries TRBV20-1 and TRBJ1-1; D not resolved. Trimming cost V 0 bases and J 1 base, with 6 bases left between them. This CDR3 is 13 amino acids long. CDR1 DFQATT and CDR2 SNEGSKA come from the germline V gene (reference sequence). The CDR3 reads CSARDPGNTEAFF. The DNA for the CDR3 is TGCAGTGCTAGAGATCCCGGGAACACTGAAGCTTTCTTT.

The V gene is TRBV27, the J gene TRBJ2-7; TRBD2 matches at 7 bases. Looked up from germline, CDR1 is MNHEY and CDR2 is SMNVEV (reference sequence). The trim removed 5 bases at V and 0 bases at J, leaving 10 bases unmatched. The CDR3 runs to 16 residues. CDR3 loop: CASSPRLAPSSYEQYF. The CDR3 coding sequence is TGTGCCAGCAGTCCCCGACTAGCCCCAAGCTCCTACGAGCAGTACTTC.

This clonotype has only a few counts. The chain is built from TRBV30 and TRBJ1-5; no reliable D call. V gave up 2 bases and J gave up 3 bases, with 8 bases separating them. The CDR3 contains 13 residues. In germline, CDR1 is GTSNPN, CDR2 SVGIG (reference sequence). The DNA for the CDR3 is TGTGCCTGGAGTAGGAAGGACAATCAGCCCCAGCATTTT. Its translation: CAWSRKDNQPQHF.

The V gene is TRBV7-8, the J gene TRBJ2-2; 9 bases map to TRBD1. The CDR3 consists of 16 residues. The V and J ends lost 6 bases and 3 bases, in that order; junction bases with no gene match: 8. In germline, CDR1 is SGHVS, CDR2 FQNEAQ. CDR3 in amino acids: CASRWTGDIDTGELFF. The CDR3 nucleotides are TGTGCCAGCAGATGGACAGGGGATATCGACACCGGGGAGCTGTTTTTT. Complete variable domain (other parts from reference TRBV7-8 and TRBJ2-2): GAGVSQSPRYKVAKRGQDVALRCDPISGHVSLFWYQQALGQGPEFLTYFQNEAQLDKSGLPSDRFFAERPEGSVSTLKIQRTQQEDSAVYLCASRWTGDIDTGELFFGEGSRLTVL.

This clonotype was counted a few times. CDR3 sequence (DNA): TGTGCCACCAGCAGGCCCCAAGAGACCCAGTACTTC. This sequence encodes CATSRPQETQYF. The J gene is TRBJ2-5, the V gene TRBV15; D remains ambiguous. Germline assignment: CDR1 LNHNV and CDR2 YYDKDF (reference sequence). Trimming removed 3 bases from V and 1 base from J, with 3 bases in between. This CDR3 comprises 12 residues.

For this clonotype: An end of the junction differs from the germline gene, which may be a read error. The chain recombines TRBV18 with TRBJ2-1, with TRBD2 identical over 8 bases. Germline CDR1 reads KGHSH; CDR2 reads LQKENI. The CDR3 runs to 14 residues. The CDR3 DNA reads as TGTGCCAGCTCACCACCGAACACGGTGGCGGGGGGTGTCTTC. Its protein product is CASSPPNTVAGGVF.

V is TRBV30 and J is TRBJ2-3; 9 positions agree with TRBD2. The CDR3 runs 17 residues. Germline CDR1 reads GTSNPN; CDR2 reads SVGIG (reference sequence). V trimming: 0 bases; J trimming: 0 bases; junction bases outside the gene matches: 7. CDR3 loop: CAWSVRGTSGSTDTQYF. The CDR3 DNA sequence: TGTGCCTGGAGTGTACGTGGAACTAGCGGGAGCACAGATACGCAGTATTTT.

The chain combines TRBV5-5 with TRBJ2-7; perhaps D is TRBD1 or TRBD2 (5 bases each). CDR3 length: 15 amino acids. The V and J ends lost 0 bases and 2 bases respectively, with 12 bases between them. Germline assignment: CDR1 SGHKS and CDR2 YYEKEE (reference sequence). CDR3 DNA sequence: TGTGCCAGCAGCTTGGCCGGGACGGCAACCTACGAGCAGTACTTC. It is translated as CASSLAGTATYEQYF.

The chain recombines TRBV15 with TRBJ1-1, with D maybe TRBD1 (6 bases). Trimming stripped 0 bases from V and 1 base from J, with 12 bases between. The CDR3 covers 16 residues. Germline V gives CDR1 LNHNV, CDR2 YYDKDF (reference sequence). CDR3 protein: CATSRDAGQKNTEAFF. CDR3 coding DNA: TGTGCCACCAGCAGAGATGCGGGACAAAAGAACACTGAAGCTTTCTTT.

This rearrangement joins TRBV18 to TRBJ1-2; D might be TRBD1 (6 bases). Trimming shortened V by 6 bases and J by 2 bases, and 10 bases separated the two germline ends. Germline lookup yields CDR1 KGHSH and CDR2 LQKENI. The CDR3 contains 13 residues. CDR3 bases: TGTGCCAGCTCTCAGGGGATAAACTATGGCTACACCTTC. Translation gives CASSQGINYGYTF.

The rearrangement links TRBV7-8 to TRBJ2-7; D not certain. This CDR3 has 11 amino acids. Germline loops: CDR1 SGHVS, CDR2 FQNEAQ. Trimming removed 1 base from V and 6 bases from J, with 4 bases in between. The CDR3 DNA is TGTGCCAGCAGCTTAGGGACCGAGCAGTACTTC. It yields the protein CASSLGTEQYF.

The chain couples TRBV28 to TRBJ2-1; a possible D gene is TRBD1 (6 bases). Germline V lookup: CDR1 MDHEN, CDR2 SYDVKM. The V end lost 9 bases, the J end lost 1 base, and 13 bases lay between the germline ends. This CDR3 is built from 14 residues. As DNA, the CDR3 is TGTGCCAGTGGGGGCGCGGAGTCCTACAATGAGCAGTTCTTC. Residues: CASGGAESYNEQFF.

As for this clonotype: Mismatch with germline at one junction end may stem from a read error. J is TRBJ2-2 and V is TRBV7-7; tentative D call: TRBD2 (6 bases). Germline V lookup: CDR1 SSHAT, CDR2 FNYEAQ (reference sequence). The CDR3 length is 14 residues. The CDR3 region is CASSLGGSPGELFF. The CDR3 DNA is TGTGCTAGCAGCTTAGGAGGGTCGCCCGGGGAGCTGTTTTTT.